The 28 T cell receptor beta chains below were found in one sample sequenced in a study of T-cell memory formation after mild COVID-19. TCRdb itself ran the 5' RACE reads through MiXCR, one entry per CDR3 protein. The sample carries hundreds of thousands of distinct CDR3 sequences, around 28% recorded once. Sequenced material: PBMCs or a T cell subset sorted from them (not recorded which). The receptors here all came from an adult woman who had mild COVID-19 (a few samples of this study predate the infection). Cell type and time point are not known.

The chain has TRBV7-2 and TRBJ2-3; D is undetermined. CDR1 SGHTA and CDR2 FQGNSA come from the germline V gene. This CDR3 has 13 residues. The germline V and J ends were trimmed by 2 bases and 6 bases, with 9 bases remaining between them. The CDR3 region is CASSLYGSDTQYF. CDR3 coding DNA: TGTGCCAGCAGCTTATACGGCTCGGATACGCAGTATTTT.

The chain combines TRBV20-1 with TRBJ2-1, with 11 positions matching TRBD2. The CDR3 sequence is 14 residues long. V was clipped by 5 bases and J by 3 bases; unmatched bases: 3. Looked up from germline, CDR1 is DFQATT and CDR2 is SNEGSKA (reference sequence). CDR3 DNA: TGCAGTGCTGACCTAGCGGGGGGCTACAATGAGCAGTTCTTC. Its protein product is CSADLAGGYNEQFF.

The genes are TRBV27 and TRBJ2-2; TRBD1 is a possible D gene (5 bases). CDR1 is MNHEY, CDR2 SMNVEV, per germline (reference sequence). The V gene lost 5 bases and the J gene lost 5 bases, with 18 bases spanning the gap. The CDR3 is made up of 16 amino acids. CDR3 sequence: CASSPPRRDGTGELFF. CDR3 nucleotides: TGTGCCAGCAGTCCCCCCCGCAGGGATGGAACCGGGGAGCTGTTTTTT.

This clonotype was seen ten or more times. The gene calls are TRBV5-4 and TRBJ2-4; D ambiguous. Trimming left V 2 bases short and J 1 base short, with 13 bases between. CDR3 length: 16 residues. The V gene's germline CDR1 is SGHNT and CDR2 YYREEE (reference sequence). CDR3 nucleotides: TGTGCCAGCAGCTTACCTGGGGATAGGGCCAAAAACATTCAGTACTTC. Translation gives CASSLPGDRAKNIQYF.

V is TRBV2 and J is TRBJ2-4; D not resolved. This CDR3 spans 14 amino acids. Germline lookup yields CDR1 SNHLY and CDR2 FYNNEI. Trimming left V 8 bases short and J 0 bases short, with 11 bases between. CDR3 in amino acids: CASYTWRAKNIQYF. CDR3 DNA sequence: TGTGCCAGCTATACTTGGCGAGCCAAAAACATTCAGTACTTC.

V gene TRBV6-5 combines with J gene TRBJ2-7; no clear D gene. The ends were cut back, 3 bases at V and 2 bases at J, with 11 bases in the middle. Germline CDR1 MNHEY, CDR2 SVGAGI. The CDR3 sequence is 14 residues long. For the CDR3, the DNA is TGTGCCAGCAGTTATGGTGGAATCCCCTACGAGCAGTACTTC. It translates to CASSYGGIPYEQYF.

This chain's CDR3 is CASSYLGEYEQYF. CDR3 nucleotides: TGTGCCAGCAGTTACCTAGGGGAATACGAGCAGTACTTC. The chain combines TRBV6-2 or TRBV6-3 with TRBJ2-7, with a tentative D call TRBD1 (5 bases). V lost 2 bases and J 4 bases, leaving 9 bases between the germline ends. Germline lookup yields CDR1 MNHEY and CDR2 SVGEGT. This CDR3 spans 13 amino acids.

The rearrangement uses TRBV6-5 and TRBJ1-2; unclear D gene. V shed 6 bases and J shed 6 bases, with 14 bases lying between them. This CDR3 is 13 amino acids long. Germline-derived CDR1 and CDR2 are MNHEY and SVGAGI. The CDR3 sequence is CASSPGSRDGYTF. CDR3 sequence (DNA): TGTGCCAGCAGCCCGGGGAGCCGGGATGGCTACACCTTC.

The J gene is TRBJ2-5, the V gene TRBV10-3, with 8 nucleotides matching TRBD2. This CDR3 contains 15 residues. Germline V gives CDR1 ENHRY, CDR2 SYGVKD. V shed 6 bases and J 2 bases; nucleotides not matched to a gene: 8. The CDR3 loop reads CAIRGAGDTQETQYF. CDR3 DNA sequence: TGTGCCATCAGAGGAGCGGGGGACACGCAAGAGACCCAGTACTTC.

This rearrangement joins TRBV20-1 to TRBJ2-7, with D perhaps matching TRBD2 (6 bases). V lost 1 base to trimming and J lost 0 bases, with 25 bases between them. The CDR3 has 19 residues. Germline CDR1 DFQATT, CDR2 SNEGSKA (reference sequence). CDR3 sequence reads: CSARGMPGDTSLSSYEQYF. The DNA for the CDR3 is TGCAGTGCTAGAGGAATGCCGGGGGATACCAGTCTCAGCTCCTACGAGCAGTACTTC.

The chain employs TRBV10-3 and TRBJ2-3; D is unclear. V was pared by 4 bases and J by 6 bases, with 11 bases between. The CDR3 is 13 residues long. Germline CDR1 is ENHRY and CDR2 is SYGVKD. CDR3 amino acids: CAISGVGVDTQYF. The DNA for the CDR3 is TGTGCCATCAGTGGGGTTGGGGTTGATACGCAGTATTTT.

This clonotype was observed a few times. Written as DNA, the CDR3 is TGCAGTGGGGGCCGGGGCCCAACGGGAGGTGAGCAGTTCTTC. This gives the protein CSGGRGPTGGEQFF. V gene TRBV20-1 combines with J gene TRBJ2-1, with 7 positions matching TRBD2. The CDR3 length is 14 residues. The germline V gene has CDR1 DFQATT and CDR2 SNEGSKA (reference sequence). V shed 7 bases and J 9 bases; nucleotides not matched to a gene: 15.

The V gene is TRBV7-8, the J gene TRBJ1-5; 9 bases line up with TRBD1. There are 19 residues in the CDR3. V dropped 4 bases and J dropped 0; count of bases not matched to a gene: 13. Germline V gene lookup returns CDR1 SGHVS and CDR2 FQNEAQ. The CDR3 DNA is TGTGCCAGCAGCTCCGGCTATACAGGGGGCACGTATAGCAATCAGCCCCAGCATTTT. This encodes CASSSGYTGGTYSNQPQHF.

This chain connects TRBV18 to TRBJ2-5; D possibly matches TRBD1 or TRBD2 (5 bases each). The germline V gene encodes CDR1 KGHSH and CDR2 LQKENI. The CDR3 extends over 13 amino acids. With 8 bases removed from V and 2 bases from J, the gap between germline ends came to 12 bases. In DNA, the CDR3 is TGTGCCAGCAATGAGGGGTTACAAGAGACCCAGTACTTC. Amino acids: CASNEGLQETQYF.

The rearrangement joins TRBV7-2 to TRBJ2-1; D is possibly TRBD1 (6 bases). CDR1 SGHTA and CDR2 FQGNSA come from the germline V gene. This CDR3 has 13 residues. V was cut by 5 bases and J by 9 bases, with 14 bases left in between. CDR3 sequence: CASSDGQTTEQFF. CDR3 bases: TGTGCCAGCAGCGACGGACAGACGACTGAGCAGTTCTTC.

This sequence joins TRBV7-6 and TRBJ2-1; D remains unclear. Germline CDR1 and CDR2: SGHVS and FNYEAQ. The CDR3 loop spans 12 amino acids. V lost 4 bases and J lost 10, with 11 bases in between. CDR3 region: CASSWLAREQFF. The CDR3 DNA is TGTGCCAGCAGCTGGCTCGCTAGGGAGCAGTTCTTC.

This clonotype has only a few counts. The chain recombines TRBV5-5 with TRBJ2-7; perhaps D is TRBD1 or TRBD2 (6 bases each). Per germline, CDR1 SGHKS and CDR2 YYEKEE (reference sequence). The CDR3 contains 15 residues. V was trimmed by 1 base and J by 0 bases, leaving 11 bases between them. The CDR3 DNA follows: TGTGCCAGCAGCTTGAGGGGGGAGAACTCCTACGAGCAGTACTTC. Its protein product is CASSLRGENSYEQYF.

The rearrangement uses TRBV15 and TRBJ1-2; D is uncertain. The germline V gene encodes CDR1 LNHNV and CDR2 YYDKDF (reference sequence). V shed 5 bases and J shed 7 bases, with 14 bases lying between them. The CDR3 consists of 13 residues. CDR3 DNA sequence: TGTGCCACCAGCTCCGAAGTAGAGTTTGGCTACACCTTC. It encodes CATSSEVEFGYTF.

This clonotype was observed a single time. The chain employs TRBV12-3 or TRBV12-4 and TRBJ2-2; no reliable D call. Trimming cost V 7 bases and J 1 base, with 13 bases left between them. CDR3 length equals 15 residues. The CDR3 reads CASTFPTLNTGELFF. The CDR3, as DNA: TGTGCCAGCACCTTCCCGACATTGAACACCGGGGAGCTGTTTTTT.

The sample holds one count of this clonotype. As DNA, the CDR3 is TGTGCCTGGAGTATTGGGGGAACTTTAAATGAGCAGTTCTTC. It encodes CAWSIGGTLNEQFF. The chain joins TRBV30 to TRBJ2-1; D assignment may be TRBD1 or TRBD2 (5 bases each). CDR3 length: 14 amino acids. Trimming took 2 bases from V and 7 from J, leaving 15 bases between them. Germline lookup yields CDR1 GTSNPN and CDR2 SVGIG (reference sequence).

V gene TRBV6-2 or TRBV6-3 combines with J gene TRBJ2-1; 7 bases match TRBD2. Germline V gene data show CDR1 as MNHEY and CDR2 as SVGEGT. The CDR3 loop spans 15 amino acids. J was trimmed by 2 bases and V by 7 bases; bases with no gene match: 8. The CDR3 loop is CASTAASGAYNEQFF. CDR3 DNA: TGTGCCAGCACCGCTGCTAGCGGAGCCTACAATGAGCAGTTCTTC.

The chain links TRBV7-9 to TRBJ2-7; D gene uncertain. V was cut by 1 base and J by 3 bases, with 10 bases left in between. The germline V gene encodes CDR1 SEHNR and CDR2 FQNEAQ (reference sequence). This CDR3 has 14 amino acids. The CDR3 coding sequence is TGTGCCAGCAGCTTAGAGGCCCAGGACTACGAGCAGTACTTC. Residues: CASSLEAQDYEQYF.

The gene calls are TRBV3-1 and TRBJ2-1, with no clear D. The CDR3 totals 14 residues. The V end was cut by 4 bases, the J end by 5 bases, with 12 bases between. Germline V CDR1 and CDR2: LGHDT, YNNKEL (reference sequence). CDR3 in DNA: TGTGCCAGCAGCCCGGGCCACAACGACAATGAGCAGTTCTTC. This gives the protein CASSPGHNDNEQFF.

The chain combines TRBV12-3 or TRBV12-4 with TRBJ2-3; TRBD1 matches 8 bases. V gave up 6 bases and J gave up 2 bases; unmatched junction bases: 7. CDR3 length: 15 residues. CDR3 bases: TGTGCCAGCAGGGGACAGGAAGATATCACAGATACGCAGTATTTT. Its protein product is CASRGQEDITDTQYF.

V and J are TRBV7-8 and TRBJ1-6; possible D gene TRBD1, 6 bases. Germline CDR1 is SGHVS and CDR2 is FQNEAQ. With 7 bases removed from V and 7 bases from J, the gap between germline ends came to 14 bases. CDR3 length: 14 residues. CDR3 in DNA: TGTGCCAGCAAAAGGGGGGCAAGGAATTCACCCCTCCACTTT. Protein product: CASKRGARNSPLHF.

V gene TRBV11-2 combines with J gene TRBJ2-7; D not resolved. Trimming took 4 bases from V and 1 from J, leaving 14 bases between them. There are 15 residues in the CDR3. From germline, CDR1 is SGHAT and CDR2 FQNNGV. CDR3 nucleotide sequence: TGTGCCAGCAGCTATAGTTCAGGCTCTTCCTACGAGCAGTACTTC. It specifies CASSYSSGSSYEQYF.

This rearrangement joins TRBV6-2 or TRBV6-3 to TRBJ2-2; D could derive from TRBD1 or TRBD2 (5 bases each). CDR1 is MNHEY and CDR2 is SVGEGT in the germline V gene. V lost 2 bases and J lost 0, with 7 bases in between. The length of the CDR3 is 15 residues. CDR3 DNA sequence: TGTGCCAGCAGTTACGGGACGGCGAACACCGGGGAGCTGTTTTTT. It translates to CASSYGTANTGELFF.

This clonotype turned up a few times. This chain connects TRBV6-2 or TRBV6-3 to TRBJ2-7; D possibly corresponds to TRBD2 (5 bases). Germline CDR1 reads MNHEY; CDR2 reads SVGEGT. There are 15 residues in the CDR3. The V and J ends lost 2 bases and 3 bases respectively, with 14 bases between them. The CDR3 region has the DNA TGTGCCAGCAGTTACGTGGGCGGGCCCCACTACGAGCAGTACTTC. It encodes CASSYVGGPHYEQYF.